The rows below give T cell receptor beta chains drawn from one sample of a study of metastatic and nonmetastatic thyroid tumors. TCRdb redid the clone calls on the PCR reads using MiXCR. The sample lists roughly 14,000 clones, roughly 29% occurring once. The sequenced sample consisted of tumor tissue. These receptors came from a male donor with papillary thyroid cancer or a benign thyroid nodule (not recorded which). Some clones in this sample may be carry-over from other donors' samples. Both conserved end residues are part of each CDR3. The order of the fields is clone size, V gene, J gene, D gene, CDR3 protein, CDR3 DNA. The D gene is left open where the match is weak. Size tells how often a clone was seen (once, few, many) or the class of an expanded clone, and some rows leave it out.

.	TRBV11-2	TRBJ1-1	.	CASSLGHTEAFF	TGTGCCAGCAGCTTAGGCCACACTGAAGCTTTCTTT
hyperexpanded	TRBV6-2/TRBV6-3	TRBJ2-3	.	CASSFGGPTDTQYF	TGTGCCAGCAGTTTCGGAGGGCCCACAGATACGCAGTATTTT
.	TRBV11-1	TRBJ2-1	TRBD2	CASSPQTSGRAGEQFF	TGTGCCAGCAGCCCACAGACTAGCGGGAGGGCCGGAGAGCAGTTCTTC
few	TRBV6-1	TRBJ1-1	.	CASSDLTNTEAFF	TGTGCCAGCAGTGATTTGACCAACACTGAAGCTTTCTTT
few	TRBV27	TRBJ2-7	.	CASSFFLSGEQYF	TGTGCCAGCAGTTTCTTCCTCTCGGGCGAGCAGTACTTC
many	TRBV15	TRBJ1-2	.	CATSRAPDIYGYTF	TGTGCCACCAGCAGAGCCCCAGATATCTATGGCTACACCTTC
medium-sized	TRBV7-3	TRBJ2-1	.	CASSLNPGPYNEQFF	TGTGCCAGCAGCTTAAACCCTGGCCCCTACAATGAGCAGTTCTTC
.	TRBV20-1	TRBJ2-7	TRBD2	CSARVTSGSSYEQYF	TGCAGTGCTAGGGTGACTAGCGGGAGCTCCTACGAGCAGTACTTC
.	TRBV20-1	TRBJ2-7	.	CSANLYPSYEQYF	TGCAGTGCCAACCTGTATCCATCCTACGAGCAGTACTTC
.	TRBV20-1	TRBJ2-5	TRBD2	CSARGLADKEGDEQFF	TGCAGTGCTAGAGGGCTAGCGGATAAGGAGGGTGATGAGCAGTTTTTC
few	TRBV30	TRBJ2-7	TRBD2	CAWKGLAGSYEQYF	TGTGCCTGGAAAGGACTAGCGGGATCCTACGAGCAGTACTTC
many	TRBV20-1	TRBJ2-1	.	CSLGPLRGEQFF	TGCAGTCTTGGACCTCTGAGGGGTGAGCAGTTCTTC
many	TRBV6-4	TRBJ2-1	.	CASSEVGLPNNEQFF	TGTGCCAGCAGTGAAGTGGGACTCCCAAACAATGAGCAGTTCTTC
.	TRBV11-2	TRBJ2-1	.	CASSLREYYNEQFF	TGTGCCAGCAGCTTACGGGAGTACTACAATGAGCAGTTCTTC
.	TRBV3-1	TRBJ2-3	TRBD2	CASSRERGHTDTQYF	TGTGCCAGCAGCCGGGAGCGGGGGCACACAGATACGCAGTATTTT
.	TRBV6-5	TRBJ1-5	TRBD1	CASSWGQSLSNQPQHF	TGTGCCAGCAGTTGGGGACAGTCTTTAAGCAATCAGCCCCAGCATTTT
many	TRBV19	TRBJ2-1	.	CASRMDSSSYNEQFF	TGTGCCAGTAGGATGGACTCCAGCTCCTACAATGAGCAGTTCTTC
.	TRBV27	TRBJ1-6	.	CASSYEDSPLHF	TGTGCCAGCAGTTATGAGGACTCACCCCTCCACTTT
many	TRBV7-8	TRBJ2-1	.	CASSKVATTGGNEQFF	TGTGCCAGCAGCAAAGTGGCGACAACAGGAGGCAATGAGCAGTTCTTC
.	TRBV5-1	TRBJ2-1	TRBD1	CASSRGGSDRVPTYNEQFF	TGCGCCAGCAGCCGCGGAGGATCTGACAGGGTGCCTACCTACAATGAGCAGTTCTTC